This T cell receptor beta chain comes out of a study of T cell repertoires in cytomegalovirus infection (dated by TCRdb to about 2019). In terms of the full investigation: Alongside well-studied HLA-B-restricted epitopes, the peptide stimulations were aimed at recently identified HLA-C-restricted CMV epitopes, whose presentation resists viral immunomodulation. The HLA type of each donor mattered for the analysis, because public TCR beta signatures pointed to carriage of CMV infection along with the matching HLA type. General findings and caveats noted by the study authors: The ex vivo response was dominated by HLA-C-restricted CMV-specific TCR beta clonotypes, which also provided the single most frequent clonotype in two of eight donors. In both this cohort and an independent cohort of over 350 donors, the cumulative frequency of public TCR beta family members distinguished carriers of CMV infection plus the relevant HLA type.

CDR1 is given as SGHTA and CDR2 as FQGNSA, both from the germline V gene. The CDR3, from cysteine to phenylalanine, totals 13 residues. Here the CDR3 DNA is all that survives: 39 bases in frame from base 1. V loses 4 bases, J loses 5 bases, and the germline ends lie 11 bases apart. Reads for this sample came from an Illumina HiSeq 1500. TCRdb applied fastp at Q25 and MiXCR to the public reads, then kept only in-frame beta chains. Identical CDR3 proteins give one entry, which carries the most common genes and DNA. The sample table shows hundreds of thousands of distinct CDR3 sequences, and about two fifths are seen once. The ten largest account for just under 45% of the sample. Read against the paper, the sample's treatment or condition label means: in vitro stimulation with specific CMV peptide epitopes to enrich CMV-specific T cells. Worth noting for this clonotype: Its antigen is still unknown. No clone much larger than this one lies a single base away; base qualities are absent.

Sequencing was performed on cultured PBMCs, taken from culture after CMV antigen stimulation. The chain employs TRBV7-2 and TRBJ2-5; the D gene cannot be resolved reliably. The sequence was collected from a human donor in good health (CMV status not recorded). Some clones in this sample may be carry-over from other donors' samples. The CDR3 protein: CASSSAFTETQYF. The DNA is TGTGCCAGCAGCTCAGCCTTTACCGAGACCCAGTACTTC.